Listed here are 7 T cell receptor beta chains from one sample, sequenced in a study of shared T cell receptors in the human thymus. Clones were read by immunoSEQ multiplex PCR, and TCRdb kept only the in-frame ones, dropping some. Counted here are approximately 490,000 clones, about four fifths occurring once; the ten biggest clones make up 0.013%. The same specimen was also included in a second study, on human thymus T cells.

Sequencing used thymocytes. These receptors originate from a boy in the first two years of life with a congenital heart defect.

This clone was seen a few times. This chain joins TRBV7-9 and TRBJ2-7; a possible D gene is TRBD2 (5 bases). Germline lookup yields CDR1 SEHNR and CDR2 FQNEAQ (reference sequence). Trimming removed 5 bases from V and 2 bases from J, with 13 bases in between. This CDR3 has 14 amino acids. The CDR3 sequence is CASSRTGSTYEQYF. In DNA form, the CDR3 reads TGTGCCAGCAGCCGGACGGGGAGTACCTACGAGCAGTACTTC.

V usage is TRBV6-5 and J usage is TRBJ2-6; 7 nucleotides match TRBD2. J gave up 5 bases and V 10 bases, and 5 bases lay outside the gene matches. This CDR3 is 13 amino acids long. The germline V gene has CDR1 MNHEY and CDR2 SVGAGI. DNA of the CDR3: TGTGCCACCCGGGGGGACTGGGCCAACGTCCTGACTTTC. Amino acids: CATRGDWANVLTF.

The rearrangement links TRBV2 to TRBJ2-5; tentatively, D is TRBD1 (5 bases). Trimming took off 4 bases at V and 2 bases at J, with 14 bases between the two ends. CDR3 length: 15 residues. Germline values: CDR1 SNHLY, CDR2 FYNNEI. The CDR3 is CASSVQAGHQETQYF. In DNA form, the CDR3 reads TGTGCCAGCAGTGTACAGGCAGGGCATCAAGAGACCCAGTACTTC.

The chain employs TRBV6-1 and TRBJ2-7; D is perhaps TRBD1 (6 bases). The germline gives CDR1 MNHNS, CDR2 SASEGT. The CDR3 contains 13 residues. V gave up 4 bases and J gave up 7 bases, with 14 bases separating them. The CDR3 loop reads CASSAGASWEQYF. The DNA of the CDR3 is TGTGCCAGCAGTGCAGGGGCCTCATGGGAGCAGTACTTC.

This clone occurred once. The V gene is TRBV14, the J gene TRBJ2-1; TRBD2 aligns across 14 bases. The CDR3 runs 18 residues. CDR1 is SGHDN and CDR2 is FVKESK in the germline V gene. With V trimmed by 2 bases and J by 4 bases, 7 bases remained unmatched. The CDR3 bases are TGTGCCAGCAGCCAAACCCGGACTAGCGGGAGGAAGTACAATGAGCAGTTCTTC. Translated, it gives CASSQTRTSGRKYNEQFF.

V and J are TRBV4-2 and TRBJ2-3; D unclear. The V gene lost 2 bases and the J gene lost 0 bases, with 15 bases spanning the gap. CDR1 LGHNA and CDR2 YNFKEQ come from the germline V gene. The CDR3 covers 17 residues. In nucleotides, the CDR3 is TGTGCCAGCAGCCAATCCCATGCTGCGCGGAGCACAGATACGCAGTATTTT. Residues: CASSQSHAARSTDTQYF.

V is TRBV6-1 and J is TRBJ2-7; possibly TRBD2 for D (5 bases). The V and J ends lost 6 bases and 3 bases respectively, with 15 bases between them. The CDR3 spans 14 residues. Per germline, CDR1 MNHNS and CDR2 SASEGT. The CDR3 DNA follows: TGTGCCAGCAGCCCCGGGATCGGGGTCTACGAGCAGTACTTC. The encoded protein is CASSPGIGVYEQYF.